A single sample is the source of the 17 T cell receptor beta chains below, sequenced in a study of T-cell reconstitution after alpha-beta-depleted transplantation in children. Molecular barcoding with unique molecular identifiers was used for the TCRbeta library. One entry per CDR3 protein results from TCRdb running MiXCR on the PCR reads. The table shows hundreds of thousands of distinct CDR3 sequences, with 10% to 15% occurring only once. Source: PBMCs, mostly from graft donor cells, taken 360 days after TCRalphabeta/CD19-depleted stem cell transplant. Receptors originate from a male patient younger than 18 who had a stem cell transplant for acute myeloid leukemia, so the T cells may come from the graft donor.

The chain recombines TRBV24-1 with TRBJ2-1; 8 bases map to TRBD1. The CDR3 runs to 16 residues. V shed 4 bases and J 6 bases; nucleotides not matched to a gene: 10. Germline values: CDR1 KGHDR, CDR2 SFDVKD. In DNA form, the CDR3 reads TGTGCCACCAGTGACTTATCCGGGACAGGCTTCAATGAGCAGTTCTTC. It yields the protein CATSDLSGTGFNEQFF.

The table lists this clonotype with many counts. The chain recombines TRBV28 with TRBJ2-3, with 7 bases aligning to TRBD1. The CDR3 has 16 residues. Per germline, CDR1 MDHEN and CDR2 SYDVKM. V lost 6 bases to trimming and J lost 0 bases; unmatched junction nucleotides: 9. DNA of the CDR3: TGTGCCAGCAGCCTCTGGGGGACAGCTAGCACAGATACGCAGTATTTT. Translated: CASSLWGTASTDTQYF.

The chain is built from TRBV6-5 and TRBJ2-3; 12 bases map to TRBD1. In germline, CDR1 is MNHEY, CDR2 SVGAGI. Trimming cost V 0 bases and J 1 base; bases outside gene matches: 8. This CDR3 is 19 amino acids long. The CDR3 coding sequence is TGTGCCAGCAGTTACTCGACCGGGACAGGGGGCGCCGGCACAGATACGCAGTATTTT. This sequence encodes CASSYSTGTGGAGTDTQYF.

This clonotype was recorded many times. The chain uses TRBV4-2 and TRBJ2-7, with D unresolved. The V end was cut by 4 bases, the J end by 5 bases, with 18 bases between. This CDR3 is built from 15 residues. Germline CDR1 is LGHNA and CDR2 is YNFKEQ. The CDR3 loop is CASSPTPRLGHEQYF. As DNA, the CDR3 is TGTGCCAGCAGCCCGACTCCCCGACTGGGCCACGAGCAGTACTTC.

This clonotype was picked up many times. The V gene is TRBV20-1, the J gene TRBJ2-7; 11 bases match TRBD2. V dropped 5 bases and J dropped 5; count of bases not matched to a gene: 2. The CDR3 totals 12 residues. Germline V gene data show CDR1 as DFQATT and CDR2 as SNEGSKA (reference sequence). CDR3 DNA sequence: TGCAGTGCTGTAGCGGGAGGGCACGAGCAGTACTTC. Protein sequence: CSAVAGGHEQYF.

J is TRBJ2-7 and V is TRBV20-1; 13 nucleotides align to TRBD2. Looked up from germline, CDR1 is DFQATT and CDR2 is SNEGSKA (reference sequence). The CDR3 extends over 14 amino acids. After removal of 5 bases from V and 3 bases from J, the junction contained 4 bases not matched to a gene. The CDR3 DNA follows: TGCAGTGCTCTGACTAGCGGGAGGTACTACGAGCAGTACTTC. This codes for CSALTSGRYYEQYF.

This clonotype was seen ten or more times. V is TRBV29-1 and J is TRBJ2-1; D remains ambiguous. Trimming cost V 7 bases and J 0 bases, with 13 bases left between them. Germline V CDR1 and CDR2: SQVTM, ANQGSEA. The CDR3 loop spans 14 amino acids. The CDR3 coding sequence is TGCAGCGCCACAAACTATAGCTCCTACAATGAGCAGTTCTTC. Its protein product is CSATNYSSYNEQFF.

This clonotype was seen many times. The CDR3 sequence: CSVRWTDYYEQYF. The DNA of the CDR3 is TGCAGCGTTCGGTGGACGGATTACTACGAGCAGTACTTC. The chain has TRBV29-1 and TRBJ2-7; unclear D gene. CDR3 size: 13 residues. The ends were cut back, 5 bases at V and 3 bases at J, with 14 bases in the middle. Germline V CDR1 and CDR2: SQVTM, ANQGSEA.

The chain recombines TRBV15 with TRBJ2-5; D might be TRBD1 or TRBD2, each matching 6 bases. The CDR3 has 16 amino acids. Germline CDR1 reads LNHNV; CDR2 reads YYDKDF (reference sequence). Trimming left V 0 bases short and J 4 bases short, with 15 bases between. CDR3 region: CATSRERGAWGETQYF. Written as DNA, the CDR3 is TGTGCCACCAGCAGAGAAAGGGGGGCCTGGGGAGAGACCCAGTACTTC.

The chain couples TRBV29-1 to TRBJ1-2, with a possible D match to TRBD1 (6 bases). The CDR3 consists of 15 residues. Germline CDR1 and CDR2: SQVTM and ANQGSEA. The germline V and J ends were trimmed by 0 bases and 4 bases, with 15 bases remaining between them. The CDR3 DNA reads as TGCAGCGTTGAAGATCTACAGGGAGACGGCTATGGCTACACCTTC. This translates into CSVEDLQGDGYGYTF. The entire variable domain, with the rest obtained from reference TRBV29-1 and TRBJ1-2, is as follows: SAVISQKPSRDICQRGTSLTIQCQVDSQVTMMFWYRQQPGQSLTLIATANQGSEATYESGFVIDKFPISRPNLTFSTLTVSNMSPEDSSIYLCSVEDLQGDGYGYTFGSGTRLTVV.

The chain couples TRBV20-1 to TRBJ2-7; 9 nucleotides match TRBD2. The CDR3 loop spans 14 amino acids. The germline V gene has CDR1 DFQATT and CDR2 SNEGSKA (reference sequence). The CDR3 bases are TGCAGCTACACCACTCTAGCGGGGTCCACGGAGCAGTACTTC. Protein sequence: CSYTTLAGSTEQYF.

This clonotype has ten or more counts. The chain recombines TRBV7-3 with TRBJ2-5, with 9 bases lining up with TRBD2. The J segment lost 2 bases and the V segment lost 1 base, leaving 11 bases of the junction unmatched. Germline V gene sequence: CDR1 SGHTA, CDR2 FQGTGA. This CDR3 region has 18 residues. The CDR3 DNA is TGTGCCAGCAGCTTAATGAGCTCGGCTAGCGGGACTCAAGAGACCCAGTACTTC. It specifies CASSLMSSASGTQETQYF.

This clonotype was counted ten times or more. J is TRBJ2-1 and V is TRBV29-1; possible D gene TRBD2, 5 bases. Trimming stripped 7 bases from V and 0 bases from J, with 13 bases between. Per the germline V gene, CDR1 is SQVTM and CDR2 is ANQGSEA. CDR3 length equals 14 residues. The CDR3: CSGRSGSSYNEQFF. The CDR3 DNA is TGCAGCGGGCGGTCGGGGAGCTCCTACAATGAGCAGTTCTTC.

This chain links TRBV10-3 with TRBJ2-3, with 12 bases aligning to TRBD2. CDR1 is ENHRY and CDR2 is SYGVKD in the germline V gene. V dropped 4 bases and J dropped 4; count of bases not matched to a gene: 3. The CDR3 loop spans 15 amino acids. The CDR3 nucleotides are TGTGCCATCAGTGGACTAGCGGGAGAATCAGATACGCAGTATTTT. It yields the protein CAISGLAGESDTQYF.

This chain joins TRBV4-3 and TRBJ2-1; 11 positions match TRBD2. From germline, CDR1 is LGHNA and CDR2 YSLEER. Germline trimming cut 0 bases from V and 8 bases from J; bases unmatched to any gene: 9. The CDR3 loop spans 17 amino acids. This CDR3 reads CASSQDRLAGMWYEQFF. CDR3 nucleotides: TGCGCCAGCAGCCAAGATCGACTAGCGGGAATGTGGTATGAGCAGTTCTTC.

This chain joins TRBV7-3 and TRBJ2-2; D gene ambiguous. V dropped 3 bases and J dropped 4 bases, with 12 bases sitting between them. CDR3 length: 15 amino acids. Germline CDR1 SGHTA, CDR2 FQGTGA. This chain's CDR3 is CASSLHSSFTGELFF. The DNA for the CDR3 is TGTGCCAGCAGCTTGCACTCATCTTTCACCGGGGAGCTGTTTTTT.

This clonotype was detected only a few times. This chain's CDR3 is CSVEQSGVQETQYF. DNA of the CDR3: TGCAGCGTTGAACAAAGCGGGGTTCAAGAGACCCAGTACTTC. V gene TRBV29-1 combines with J gene TRBJ2-5; 7 bases are shared with TRBD2. Germline V gene lookup returns CDR1 SQVTM and CDR2 ANQGSEA. The CDR3 sequence is 14 residues long. V lost 2 bases to trimming and J lost 2 bases; unmatched junction nucleotides: 5.